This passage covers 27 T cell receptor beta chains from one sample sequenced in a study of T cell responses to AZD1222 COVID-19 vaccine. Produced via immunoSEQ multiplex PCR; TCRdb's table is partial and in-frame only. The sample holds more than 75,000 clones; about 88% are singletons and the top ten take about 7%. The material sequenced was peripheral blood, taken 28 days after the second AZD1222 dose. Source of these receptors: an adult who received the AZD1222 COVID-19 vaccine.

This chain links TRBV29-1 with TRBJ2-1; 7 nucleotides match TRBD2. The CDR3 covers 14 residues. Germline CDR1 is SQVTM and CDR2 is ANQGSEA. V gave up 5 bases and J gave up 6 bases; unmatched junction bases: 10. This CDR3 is CSVSHSGVFNEQFF. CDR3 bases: TGCAGCGTTTCCCACAGCGGGGTGTTCAATGAGCAGTTCTTC.

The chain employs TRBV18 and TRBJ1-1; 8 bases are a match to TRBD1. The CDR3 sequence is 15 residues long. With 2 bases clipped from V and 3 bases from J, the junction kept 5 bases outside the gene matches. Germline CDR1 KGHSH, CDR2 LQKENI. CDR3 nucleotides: TGTGCCAGCTCACCATTCCAGGGGGCGGACACTGAAGCTTTCTTT. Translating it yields CASSPFQGADTEAFF.

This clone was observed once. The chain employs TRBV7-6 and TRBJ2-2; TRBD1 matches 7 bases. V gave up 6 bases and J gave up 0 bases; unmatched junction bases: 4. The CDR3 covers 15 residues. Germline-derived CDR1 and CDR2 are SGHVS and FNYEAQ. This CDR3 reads CASRATGANTGELFF. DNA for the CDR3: TGTGCCAGCAGAGCTACAGGGGCGAACACCGGGGAGCTGTTTTTT.

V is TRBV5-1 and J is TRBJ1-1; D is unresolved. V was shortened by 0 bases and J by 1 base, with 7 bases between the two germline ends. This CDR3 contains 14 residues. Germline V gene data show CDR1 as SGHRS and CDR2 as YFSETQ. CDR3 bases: TGCGCCAGCAGCTTGGAACACCCGAACACTGAAGCTTTCTTT. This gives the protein CASSLEHPNTEAFF.

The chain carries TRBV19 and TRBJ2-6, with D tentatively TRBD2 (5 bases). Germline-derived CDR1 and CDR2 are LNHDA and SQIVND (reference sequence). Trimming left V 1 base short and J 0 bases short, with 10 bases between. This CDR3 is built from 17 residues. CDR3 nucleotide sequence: TGTGCCAGTAGTATAGGAAAAGCGGTCTCTGGGGCCAACGTCCTGACTTTC. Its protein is CASSIGKAVSGANVLTF.

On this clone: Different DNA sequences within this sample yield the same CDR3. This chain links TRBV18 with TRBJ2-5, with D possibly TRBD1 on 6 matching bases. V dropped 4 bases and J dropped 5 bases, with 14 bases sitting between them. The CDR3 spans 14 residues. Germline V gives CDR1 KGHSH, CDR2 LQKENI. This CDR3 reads CASSLKQGRETQYF. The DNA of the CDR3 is TGTGCCAGCTCACTCAAACAGGGTCGGGAGACCCAGTACTTC.

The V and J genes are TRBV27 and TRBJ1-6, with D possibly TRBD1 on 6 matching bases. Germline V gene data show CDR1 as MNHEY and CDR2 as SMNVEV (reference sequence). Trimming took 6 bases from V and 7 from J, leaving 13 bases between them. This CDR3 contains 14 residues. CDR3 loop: CASRVTGSNSPLHF. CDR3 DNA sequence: TGTGCCAGCAGGGTAACAGGGTCGAATTCACCCCTCCACTTT.

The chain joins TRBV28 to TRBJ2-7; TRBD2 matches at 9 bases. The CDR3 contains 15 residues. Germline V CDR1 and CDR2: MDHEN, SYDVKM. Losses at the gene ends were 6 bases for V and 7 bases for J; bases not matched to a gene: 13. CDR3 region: CASSLDSLTSGEQYF. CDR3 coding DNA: TGTGCCAGCAGCCTCGATTCCCTAACTAGCGGGGAGCAGTACTTC.

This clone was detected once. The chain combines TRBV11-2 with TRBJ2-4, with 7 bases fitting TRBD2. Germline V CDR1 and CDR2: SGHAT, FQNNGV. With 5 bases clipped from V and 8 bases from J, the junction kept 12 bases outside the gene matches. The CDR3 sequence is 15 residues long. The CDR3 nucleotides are TGTGCCAGCAGCCCCGACCGGGGGGTGGGGGACATTCAGTACTTC. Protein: CASSPDRGVGDIQYF.

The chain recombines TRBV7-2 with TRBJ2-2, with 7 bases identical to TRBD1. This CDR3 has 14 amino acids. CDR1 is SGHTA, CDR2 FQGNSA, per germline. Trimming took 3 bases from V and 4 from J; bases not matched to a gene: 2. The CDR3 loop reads CASSFRQGTGELFF. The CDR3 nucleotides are TGTGCCAGCAGCTTTAGACAGGGCACCGGGGAGCTGTTTTTT. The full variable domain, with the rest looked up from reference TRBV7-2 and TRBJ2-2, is GAGVSQSPSNKVTEKGKDVELRCDPISGHTALYWYRQSLGQGLEFLIYFQGNSAPDKSGLPSDRFSAERTGGSVSTLTIQRTQQEDSAVYLCASSFRQGTGELFFGEGSRLTVL.

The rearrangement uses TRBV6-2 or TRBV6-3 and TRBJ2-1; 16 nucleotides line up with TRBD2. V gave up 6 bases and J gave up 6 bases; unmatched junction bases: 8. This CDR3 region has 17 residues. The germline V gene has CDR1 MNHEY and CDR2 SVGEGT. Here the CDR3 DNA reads TGTGCCAGCAGCCTCGGGACTAGCGGGAGGGCTCGCAATGAGCAGTTCTTC. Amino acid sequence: CASSLGTSGRARNEQFF.

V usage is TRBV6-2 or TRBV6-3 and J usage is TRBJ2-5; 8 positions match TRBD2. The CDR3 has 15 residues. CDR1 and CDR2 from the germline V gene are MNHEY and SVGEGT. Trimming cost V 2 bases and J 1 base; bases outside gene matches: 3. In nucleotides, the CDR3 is TGTGCCAGCAGTTACGATCGGGGGGGCCAAGAGACCCAGTACTTC. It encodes CASSYDRGGQETQYF.

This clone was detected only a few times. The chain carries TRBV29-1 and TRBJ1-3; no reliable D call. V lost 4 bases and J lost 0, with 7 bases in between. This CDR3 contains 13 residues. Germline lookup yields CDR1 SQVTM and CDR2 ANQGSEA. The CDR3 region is CSVVADSGNTIYF. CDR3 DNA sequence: TGCAGCGTTGTGGCAGACTCTGGAAACACCATATATTTT.

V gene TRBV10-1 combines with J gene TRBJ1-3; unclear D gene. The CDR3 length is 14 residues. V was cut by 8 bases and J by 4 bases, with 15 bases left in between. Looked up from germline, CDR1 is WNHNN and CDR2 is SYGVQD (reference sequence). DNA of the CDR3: TGCGCCAGCTCCGGCGGGGTCGGAGGAAACACCATATATTTT. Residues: CASSGGVGGNTIYF.

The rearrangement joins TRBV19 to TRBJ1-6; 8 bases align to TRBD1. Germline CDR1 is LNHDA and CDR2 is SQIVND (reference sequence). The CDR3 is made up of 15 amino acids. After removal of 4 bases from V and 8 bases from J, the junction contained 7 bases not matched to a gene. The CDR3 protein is CASSTGQGRDSPLHF. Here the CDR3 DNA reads TGTGCCAGTAGTACCGGACAGGGTAGGGATTCACCCCTCCACTTT.

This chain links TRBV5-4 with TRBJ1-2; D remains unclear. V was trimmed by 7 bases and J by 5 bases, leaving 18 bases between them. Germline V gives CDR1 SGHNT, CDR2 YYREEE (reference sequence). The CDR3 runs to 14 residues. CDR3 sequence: CASHPGGPNYGYTF. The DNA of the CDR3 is TGTGCCAGCCACCCGGGTGGTCCGAATTATGGCTACACCTTC.

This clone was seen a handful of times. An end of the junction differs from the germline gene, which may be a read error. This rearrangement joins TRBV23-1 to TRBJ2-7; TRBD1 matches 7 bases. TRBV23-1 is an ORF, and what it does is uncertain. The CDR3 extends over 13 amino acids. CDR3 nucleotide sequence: TGCGCCAGCAGTCAGGTAACCGCCCCAGGGGGAACCTTC. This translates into CASSQVTAPGGTF.

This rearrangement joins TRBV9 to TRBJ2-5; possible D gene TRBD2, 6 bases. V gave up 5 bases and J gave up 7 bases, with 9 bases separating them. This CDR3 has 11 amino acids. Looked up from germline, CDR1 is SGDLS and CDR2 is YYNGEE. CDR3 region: CASRGGATQYF. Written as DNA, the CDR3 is TGTGCCAGCAGGGGGGGTGCGACCCAGTACTTC.

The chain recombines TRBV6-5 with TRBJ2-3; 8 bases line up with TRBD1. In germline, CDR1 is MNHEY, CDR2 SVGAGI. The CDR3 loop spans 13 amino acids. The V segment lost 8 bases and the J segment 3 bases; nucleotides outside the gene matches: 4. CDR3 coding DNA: TGTGCCAGCCGGACAGGGACTACAGATACGCAGTATTTT. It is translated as CASRTGTTDTQYF.

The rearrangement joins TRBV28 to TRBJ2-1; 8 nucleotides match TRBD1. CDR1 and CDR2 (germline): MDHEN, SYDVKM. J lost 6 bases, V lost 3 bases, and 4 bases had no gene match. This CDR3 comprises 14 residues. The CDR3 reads CASSFRDRPNEQFF. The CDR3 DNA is TGTGCCAGCAGTTTCCGGGACAGGCCCAATGAGCAGTTCTTC.

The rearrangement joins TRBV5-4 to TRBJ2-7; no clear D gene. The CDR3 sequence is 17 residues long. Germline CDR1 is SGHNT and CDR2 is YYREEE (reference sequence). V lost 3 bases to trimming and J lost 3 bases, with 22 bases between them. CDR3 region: CASSSPLKVRGDYEQYF. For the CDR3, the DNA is TGTGCCAGCAGCTCGCCGTTAAAGGTTCGAGGAGACTACGAGCAGTACTTC.

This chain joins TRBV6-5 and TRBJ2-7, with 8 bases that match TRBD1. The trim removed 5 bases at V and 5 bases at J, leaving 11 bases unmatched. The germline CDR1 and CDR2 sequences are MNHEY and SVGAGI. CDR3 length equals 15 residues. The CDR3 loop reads CASSKQGEGAHEQYF. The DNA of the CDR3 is TGTGCCAGCAGTAAACAGGGGGAAGGAGCCCACGAGCAGTACTTC.

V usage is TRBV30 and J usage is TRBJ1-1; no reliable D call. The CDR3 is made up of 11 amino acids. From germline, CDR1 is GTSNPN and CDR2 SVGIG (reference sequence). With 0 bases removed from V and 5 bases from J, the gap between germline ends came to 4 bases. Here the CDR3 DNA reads TGTGCCTGGAGTGTTAGTACTGAAGCTTTCTTT. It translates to CAWSVSTEAFF.

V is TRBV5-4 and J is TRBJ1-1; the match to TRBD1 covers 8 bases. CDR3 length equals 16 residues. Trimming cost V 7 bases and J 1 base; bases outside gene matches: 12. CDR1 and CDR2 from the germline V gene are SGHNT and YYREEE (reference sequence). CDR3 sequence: CASGRQGAWENTEAFF. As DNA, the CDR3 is TGTGCCAGCGGGCGGCAGGGGGCTTGGGAGAACACTGAAGCTTTCTTT.

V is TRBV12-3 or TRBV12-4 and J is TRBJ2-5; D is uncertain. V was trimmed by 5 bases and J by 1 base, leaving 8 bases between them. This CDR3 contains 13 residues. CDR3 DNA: TGTGCCAGCAGTAACCCCCTCCAAGAGACCCAGTACTTC. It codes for CASSNPLQETQYF.

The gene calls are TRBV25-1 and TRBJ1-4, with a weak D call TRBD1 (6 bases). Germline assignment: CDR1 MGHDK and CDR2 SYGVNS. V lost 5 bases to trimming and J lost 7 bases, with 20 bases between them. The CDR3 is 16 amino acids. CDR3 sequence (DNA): TGTGCCAGCAGTTCCCAGGGGCAGGAGGTGGCTGAAAAACTGTTTTTT. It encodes CASSSQGQEVAEKLFF. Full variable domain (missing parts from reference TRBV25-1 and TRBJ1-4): EADIYQTPRYLVIGTGKKITLECSQTMGHDKMYWYQQDPGMELHLIHYSYGVNSTEKGDLSSESTVSRIRTEHFPLTLESARPSHTSQYLCASSSQGQEVAEKLFFGSGTQLSVL.

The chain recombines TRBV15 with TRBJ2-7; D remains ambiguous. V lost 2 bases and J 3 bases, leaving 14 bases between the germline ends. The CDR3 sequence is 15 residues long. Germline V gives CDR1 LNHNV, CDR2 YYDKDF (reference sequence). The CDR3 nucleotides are TGTGCCACCAGCAGACGCATAACTACCTTCTACGAGCAGTACTTC. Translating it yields CATSRRITTFYEQYF.